These 17 T cell receptor beta chains share one sample of origin, sequenced in a study of regulatory T cells in long-lasting Graves disease. Sample time point: newly diagnosed GD, antithyroid drugs for less than 3 months. PBMC-derived RNA was used for the TCR library. The TCR beta library used iRepertoire HTBI primers with Arm-PCR amplification of CDR3. TCRdb reprocessed the multiplex PCR reads via MiXCR and lists one record per CDR3 protein. The sample holds about 310,000 distinct CDR3 sequences, over 15% seen once. Sequencing was performed on peripheral blood mononuclear cells (PBMCs), taken at new diagnosis, from a patient treated with antithyroid drugs. The receptors shown here come from a female donor with Graves disease.

There are many counts of this clonotype. Here the CDR3 reads CASGTTSGSTDTQYF. The DNA for the CDR3 is TGTGCCAGCGGTACCACTAGCGGAAGCACAGATACGCAGTATTTT. This chain uses TRBV2 with TRBJ2-3; TRBD2 matches 8 bases. After removal of 8 bases from V and 0 bases from J, the junction contained 7 bases not matched to a gene. Germline V CDR1 and CDR2: SNHLY, FYNNEI. The CDR3 has 15 residues.

This clonotype showed up just a few times. This chain links TRBV24-1 with TRBJ1-2, with D maybe TRBD1 (6 bases). Looked up from germline, CDR1 is KGHDR and CDR2 is SFDVKD. With 0 bases removed from V and 7 bases from J, the gap between germline ends came to 11 bases. The CDR3 spans 14 residues. The CDR3 reads CATSDLPTGGGYTF. CDR3 in DNA: TGTGCCACCAGTGATTTGCCGACAGGTGGTGGCTACACCTTC.

This clonotype was found many times. The J gene is TRBJ1-1, the V gene TRBV5-1, with 8 positions matching TRBD1. The ends lost 3 bases at V and 0 bases at J; junction bases unmatched: 4. This CDR3 has 15 amino acids. Germline loops: CDR1 SGHRS, CDR2 YFSETQ. The CDR3 spells CASSSGQGMNTEAFF. DNA of the CDR3: TGCGCCAGCAGCTCCGGACAGGGTATGAACACTGAAGCTTTCTTT.

This clonotype has only one observation. This rearrangement joins TRBV12-3 or TRBV12-4 to TRBJ2-1; 13 nucleotides agree with TRBD2. The CDR3 consists of 18 residues. Germline trimming cut 5 bases from V and 4 bases from J; bases unmatched to any gene: 11. CDR3 protein: CASSPELAGGPEYNEQFF. CDR3 nucleotide sequence: TGTGCCAGCAGTCCAGAACTAGCGGGAGGGCCCGAATACAATGAGCAGTTCTTC.

This clonotype was detected ten times or more. V gene TRBV10-3 combines with J gene TRBJ1-1; D is possibly TRBD1 (5 bases). The V and J ends lost 6 bases and 4 bases respectively, with 15 bases between them. CDR1 is ENHRY and CDR2 is SYGVKD in the germline V gene. The CDR3 has 14 residues. The CDR3: CAIRARVEGTEAFF. The CDR3 nucleotides are TGTGCCATCAGGGCCAGGGTAGAGGGCACTGAAGCTTTCTTT.

This clonotype was seen repeatedly, ten times or more. The chain couples TRBV11-3 to TRBJ2-3; 8 nucleotides match TRBD2. This CDR3 region has 13 residues. Trimming cost V 4 bases and J 6 bases; bases outside gene matches: 3. The germline CDR1 and CDR2 sequences are SGHNT and YENEEA. CDR3 DNA sequence: TGTGCCAGCAGCTCGGCGGGGGGTGATACGCAGTATTTT. Residues: CASSSAGGDTQYF.

V is TRBV19 and J is TRBJ2-7, with D perhaps TRBD1 or TRBD2 (5 bases each). Deletions cut 8 bases from V and 3 bases from J, with 17 bases between. The CDR3 contains 14 residues. Germline CDR1 is LNHDA and CDR2 is SQIVND (reference sequence). For the CDR3, the DNA is TGTGCCAGTGCAGCAGCCTGGGGGTACTACGAGCAGTACTTC. It encodes CASAAAWGYYEQYF.

This clonotype was picked up many times. The chain carries TRBV27 and TRBJ2-7; unclear D gene. The germline CDR1 and CDR2 sequences are MNHEY and SMNVEV (reference sequence). V was shortened by 5 bases and J by 2 bases, with 10 bases between the two germline ends. The CDR3 runs 13 residues. The CDR3 DNA sequence: TGTGCCAGCAGTCCACCAAACACCTACGAGCAGTACTTC. Translated, it gives CASSPPNTYEQYF.

The chain combines TRBV10-3 with TRBJ2-3, with a tentative D call TRBD1 (6 bases). The CDR3 loop spans 14 amino acids. V was pared by 5 bases and J by 2 bases, with 11 bases between. The germline V gene has CDR1 ENHRY and CDR2 SYGVKD. The CDR3 DNA is TGTGCCATCAGTACGGGACAAACCACAGATACGCAGTATTTT. It encodes CAISTGQTTDTQYF.

This clonotype was seen repeatedly, ten times or more. V and J are TRBV9 and TRBJ1-2; D not certain. The V gene lost 1 base and the J gene lost 6 bases, with 7 bases spanning the gap. Germline V gene sequence: CDR1 SGDLS, CDR2 YYNGEE. The length of the CDR3 is 12 residues. The CDR3 loop is CASSVSKDGYTF. For the CDR3, the DNA is TGTGCCAGCAGCGTATCCAAAGATGGCTACACCTTC.

This clonotype was picked up many times. The J gene is TRBJ1-1, the V gene TRBV28; D gene ambiguous. The CDR3 totals 16 residues. V was pared by 2 bases and J by 1 base, with 14 bases between. Germline V gene sequence: CDR1 MDHEN, CDR2 SYDVKM. This CDR3 is CASSLPRIGGNTEAFF. The CDR3 DNA follows: TGTGCCAGCAGTTTACCGAGGATCGGAGGGAACACTGAAGCTTTCTTT. Using reference TRBV28 and TRBJ1-1 for the parts outside the CDR3, the full variable domain is DVKVTQSSRYLVKRTGEKVFLECVQDMDHENMFWYRQDPGLGLRLIYFSYDVKMKEKGDIPEGYSVSREKKERFSLILESASTNQTSMYLCASSLPRIGGNTEAFFGQGTRLTVV.

The chain employs TRBV18 and TRBJ1-6; D is possibly TRBD1 (5 bases). Trimming pared 3 bases from V and 8 bases from J, leaving 14 bases between. CDR1 KGHSH and CDR2 LQKENI come from the germline V gene. The CDR3 consists of 15 residues. The CDR3 nucleotides are TGTGCCAGCTCACCCCAGGGAGGAGGAGATTCACCCCTCCACTTT. Translating gives CASSPQGGGDSPLHF.

This clonotype showed up many times. V is TRBV6-2 or TRBV6-3 and J is TRBJ2-6, with D possibly matching TRBD1 (5 bases). Deletions cut 2 bases from V and 0 bases from J, with 8 bases between. Germline CDR1 MNHEY, CDR2 SVGEGT. The CDR3 covers 16 residues. The CDR3 sequence: CASSYEGASGANVLTF. As DNA, the CDR3 is TGTGCCAGCAGTTACGAAGGGGCCTCTGGGGCCAACGTCCTGACTTTC.

This clonotype occurred many times. The chain combines TRBV12-3 or TRBV12-4 with TRBJ2-6; D is uncertain. This CDR3 is 12 amino acids long. Trimming cost V 6 bases and J 2 bases, with 2 bases left between them. CDR3 residues: CASRPGANVLTF. In nucleotides, the CDR3 is TGTGCCAGCAGGCCTGGGGCCAACGTCCTGACTTTC.

This clonotype was seen ten or more times. The chain has TRBV12-3 or TRBV12-4 and TRBJ2-7, with 12 bases identical to TRBD2. V shed 5 bases and J 1 base; nucleotides not matched to a gene: 6. CDR3 length: 16 amino acids. The CDR3 region has the DNA TGTGCCAGCAGTGCGACCGGACTAGCGGGATCCTACGAGCAGTACTTC. Amino acids: CASSATGLAGSYEQYF.

In this sample, this clonotype turned up many times. The rearrangement uses TRBV28 and TRBJ2-7; D remains unclear. The CDR3 covers 11 residues. V lost 4 bases and J lost 4, with 5 bases in between. Per the germline V gene, CDR1 is MDHEN and CDR2 is SYDVKM. The CDR3 DNA is TGTGCCAGCAGTTCTCAGTACGAGCAGTACTTC. It codes for CASSSQYEQYF.

V gene TRBV28 combines with J gene TRBJ2-2; 7 bases line up with TRBD2. V shed 4 bases, J shed 0 bases, and the junction held 11 bases outside the gene matches. The germline gives CDR1 MDHEN, CDR2 SYDVKM. This CDR3 has 18 residues. CDR3 protein: CASSSVPGGVANTGELFF. In nucleotides, the CDR3 is TGTGCCAGCAGTTCCGTTCCGGGGGGTGTCGCGAACACCGGGGAGCTGTTTTTT.